The clone carrying this TCR beta chain has more than one count but fewer than ten. The data were produced by immunoSEQ multiplex PCR, yet TCRdb's version contains in-frame clones alone and is incomplete. The sample includes tens of thousands of clones, around 89% of them seen just once. These data come from a study of T cell changes during pregnancy in multiple sclerosis. The TCR sequence derives from a female donor with multiple sclerosis, enrolled in a pregnancy study. Sequencing was performed on peripheral blood, taken after pregnancy.

The CDR3 here is CASGVQGELTF. The CDR3 region has the DNA TGCGCCAGCGGGGTACAGGGAGAACTCACCTTC. This chain uses TRBV10-2 with TRBJ1-2, with D possibly being TRBD1 (6 bases). V lost 8 bases and J lost 13, with 17 bases in between. Germline CDR1 and CDR2: WSHSY and SAAADI. This CDR3 region has 11 residues.